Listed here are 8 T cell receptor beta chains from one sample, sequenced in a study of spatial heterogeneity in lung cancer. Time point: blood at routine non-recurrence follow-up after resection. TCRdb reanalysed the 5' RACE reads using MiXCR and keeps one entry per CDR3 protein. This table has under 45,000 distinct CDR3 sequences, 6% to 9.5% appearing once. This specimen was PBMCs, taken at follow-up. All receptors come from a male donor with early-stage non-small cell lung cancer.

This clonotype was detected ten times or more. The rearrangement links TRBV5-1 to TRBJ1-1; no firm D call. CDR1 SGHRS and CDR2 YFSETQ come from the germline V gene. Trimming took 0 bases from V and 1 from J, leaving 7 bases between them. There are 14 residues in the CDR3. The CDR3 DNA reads TGCGCCAGCAGCTTGGAACTGGGGAACACTGAAGCTTTCTTT. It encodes CASSLELGNTEAFF.

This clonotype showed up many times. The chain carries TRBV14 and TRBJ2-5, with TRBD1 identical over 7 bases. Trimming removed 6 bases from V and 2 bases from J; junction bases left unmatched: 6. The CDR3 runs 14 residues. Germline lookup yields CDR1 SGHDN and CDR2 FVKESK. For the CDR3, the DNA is TGTGCCAGCAGACAACAGGGGCGTCAAGAGACCCAGTACTTC. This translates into CASRQQGRQETQYF.

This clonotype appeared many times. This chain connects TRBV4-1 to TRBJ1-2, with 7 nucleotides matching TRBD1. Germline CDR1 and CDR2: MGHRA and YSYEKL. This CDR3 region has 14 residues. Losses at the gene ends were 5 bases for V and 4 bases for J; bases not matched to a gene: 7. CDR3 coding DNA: TGCGCCAGCAGCTGGGACAGCCCGATCTATGGCTACACCTTC. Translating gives CASSWDSPIYGYTF.

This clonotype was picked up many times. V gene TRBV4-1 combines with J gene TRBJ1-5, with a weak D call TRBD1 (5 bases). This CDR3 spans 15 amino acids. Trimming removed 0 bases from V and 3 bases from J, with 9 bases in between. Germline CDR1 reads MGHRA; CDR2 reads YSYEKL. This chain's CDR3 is CASSQEAGINQPQHF. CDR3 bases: TGCGCCAGCAGCCAAGAGGCAGGGATCAATCAGCCCCAGCATTTT.

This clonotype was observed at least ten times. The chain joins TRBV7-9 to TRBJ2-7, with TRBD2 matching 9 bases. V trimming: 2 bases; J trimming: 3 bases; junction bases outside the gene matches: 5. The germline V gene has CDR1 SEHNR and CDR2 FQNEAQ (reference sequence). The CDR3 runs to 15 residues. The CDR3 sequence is CASSLSGGYFYEQYF. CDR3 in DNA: TGTGCCAGCAGCTTAAGCGGGGGGTATTTCTACGAGCAGTACTTC.

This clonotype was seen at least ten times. CDR3 sequence: CSVRDRVESGNTIYF. Here the CDR3 DNA reads TGCAGCGTCCGGGACAGGGTTGAGTCTGGAAACACCATATATTTT. The rearrangement joins TRBV29-1 to TRBJ1-3; 9 bases match TRBD1. In germline, CDR1 is SQVTM, CDR2 ANQGSEA. V lost 6 bases and J lost 1; bases outside the gene matches: 7. This CDR3 region has 15 residues.

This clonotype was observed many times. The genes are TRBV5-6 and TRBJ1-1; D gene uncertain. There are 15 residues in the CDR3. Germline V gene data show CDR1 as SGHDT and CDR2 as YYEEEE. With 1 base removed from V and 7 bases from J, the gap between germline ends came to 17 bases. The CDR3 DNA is TGTGCCAGCAGCTTGTTGTGGGCCGCAACAAGTGAAGCTTTCTTT. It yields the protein CASSLLWAATSEAFF.

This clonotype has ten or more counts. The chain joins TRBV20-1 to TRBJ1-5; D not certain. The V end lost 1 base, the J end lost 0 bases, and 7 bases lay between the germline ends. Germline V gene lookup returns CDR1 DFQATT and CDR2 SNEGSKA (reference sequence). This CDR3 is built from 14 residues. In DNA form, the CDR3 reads TGCAGTGCTAGAGGGGGATATAGCAATCAGCCCCAGCATTTT. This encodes CSARGGYSNQPQHF.